This TCR beta chain was profiled in a study of technical replicates of blood from a handful of donors. Here immunoSEQ multiplex PCR was the method, and the copy in TCRdb shows in-frame clones only, minus some. The sample contains approximately 75,000 clones, 80% to 95% of which appear only once. Sequenced input: T cells isolated from PBMCs. This sequence originates from a human donor in good health.

This CDR3 reads CASSVVPGNTEAFF. The DNA for the CDR3 is TGTGCCAGCAGCGTAGTTCCGGGGAACACTGAAGCTTTCTTT. The chain couples TRBV9 to TRBJ1-1; no clear D gene. Per germline, CDR1 SGDLS and CDR2 YYNGEE. V lost 0 bases and J 1 base, leaving 7 bases between the germline ends. The CDR3 is 14 amino acids.